The 14 T cell receptor beta chains reported below all come from one sample, sequenced in a study of somatic mutations in cytotoxic T cells in rheumatoid arthritis. Using immunoSEQ multiplex PCR, the repertoire was profiled, and TCRdb retains in-frame clones only, with some absent. Altogether about 20,000 clones are present, roughly 90% being singletons, with the ten largest covering about 15%. Sequenced input: CD8+ T cells sorted from blood. The origin of the receptors is a man in his forties or fifties in good health.

V gene TRBV27 combines with J gene TRBJ2-7, with 9 positions matching TRBD1. The CDR3 totals 15 residues. In germline, CDR1 is MNHEY, CDR2 SMNVEV (reference sequence). J was trimmed by 7 bases and V by 7 bases; bases with no gene match: 14. CDR3 sequence: CASTTSGTGKGEQYF. DNA for the CDR3: TGTGCCAGCACCACCTCCGGGACAGGGAAAGGGGAGCAGTACTTC.

In this sample, this clone turned up once. The chain uses TRBV7-9 and TRBJ2-7; D tentatively fits TRBD1 or TRBD2 (6 bases each). Germline values: CDR1 SEHNR, CDR2 FQNEAQ (reference sequence). The CDR3 runs to 11 residues. The V end lost 11 bases, the J end lost 6 bases, and 14 bases lay between the germline ends. CDR3 sequence (DNA): TGTGCCTCCGTTAGGGGGGTCGAGCAGTACTTC. Protein sequence: CASVRGVEQYF.

The chain joins TRBV5-8 to TRBJ2-1, with 13 positions matching TRBD2. J was trimmed by 1 base and V by 4 bases; bases with no gene match: 8. The germline V gene encodes CDR1 SGHTS and CDR2 YDEGEE. The CDR3 covers 18 residues. CDR3 sequence: CASSLGLAGLLSYNEQFF. CDR3 DNA: TGTGCCAGCAGCCTGGGACTAGCGGGGTTGTTGTCCTACAATGAGCAGTTCTTC.

This sequence joins TRBV6-5 and TRBJ1-3; the D gene is possibly TRBD1 (6 bases). The ends were cut back, 6 bases at V and 1 base at J, with 13 bases in the middle. This CDR3 comprises 15 residues. CDR1 MNHEY and CDR2 SVGAGI come from the germline V gene. DNA for the CDR3: TGTGCCAGCAGCCAACAGGGCCTATCTGGAAACACCATATATTTT. As protein: CASSQQGLSGNTIYF.

This clone was detected only once. The V gene is TRBV4-1, the J gene TRBJ2-3; D call uncertain. The CDR3 has 16 amino acids. V gave up 0 bases and J gave up 0 bases, with 10 bases separating them. The V gene's germline CDR1 is MGHRA and CDR2 YSYEKL. CDR3 sequence: CASSQEGLDSTDTQYF. The CDR3 DNA follows: TGCGCCAGCAGCCAAGAAGGGTTGGACAGCACAGATACGCAGTATTTT.

The chain recombines TRBV18 with TRBJ2-5; TRBD1 matches 7 bases. CDR1 KGHSH and CDR2 LQKENI come from the germline V gene. The CDR3 has 13 residues. The V segment lost 6 bases and the J segment 4 bases; nucleotides outside the gene matches: 5. CDR3 sequence: CASSMRTGETQYF. Written as DNA, the CDR3 is TGTGCCAGCTCGATGAGGACAGGAGAGACCCAGTACTTC.

This clone appeared a single time. This sequence joins TRBV4-3 and TRBJ2-7; D unclear. The V end lost 2 bases, the J end lost 3 bases, and 11 bases lay between the germline ends. Looked up from germline, CDR1 is LGHNA and CDR2 is YSLEER. The CDR3 spans 14 residues. CDR3 sequence: CASSQYLGSYEQYF. As DNA, the CDR3 is TGCGCCAGCAGCCAATACCTGGGAAGCTACGAGCAGTACTTC.

This chain links TRBV9 with TRBJ2-5; 7 nucleotides align to TRBD2. Germline V CDR1 and CDR2: SGDLS, YYNGEE. The junction had 14 bases not matched to a gene; V was cut back by 4 bases and J by 5 bases. The CDR3 is made up of 16 amino acids. The CDR3 DNA sequence: TGTGCCAGCAGCCCCTCGGGCAGGGAGGGTCTGGAGACCCAGTACTTC. Its protein product is CASSPSGREGLETQYF.

This chain uses TRBV27 with TRBJ1-3; D might be TRBD1 (5 bases). CDR1 and CDR2 from the germline V gene are MNHEY and SMNVEV (reference sequence). Trimming shortened V by 3 bases and J by 4 bases, and 10 bases separated the two germline ends. CDR3 length equals 14 residues. CDR3 sequence reads: CASSFGGTGNTIYF. The CDR3 DNA is TGTGCCAGCAGTTTCGGGGGGACGGGAAACACCATATATTTT.

The chain carries TRBV6-5 and TRBJ2-3; D not certain. The V gene lost 0 bases and the J gene lost 4 bases, with 11 bases spanning the gap. The CDR3 spans 15 residues. Per germline, CDR1 MNHEY and CDR2 SVGAGI. The DNA for the CDR3 is TGTGCCAGCAGTTACTCGAATTCGGGTGCAGATACGCAGTATTTT. This translates into CASSYSNSGADTQYF.

This clone has just one count. The chain employs TRBV7-9 and TRBJ2-5; TRBD2 agrees at 10 bases. The CDR3 sequence is 15 residues long. V was clipped by 1 base and J by 3 bases; unmatched bases: 2. The germline CDR1 and CDR2 sequences are SEHNR and FQNEAQ (reference sequence). CDR3: CASSLVTSGKETQYF. The CDR3 DNA is TGTGCCAGCAGCTTAGTAACTAGCGGGAAAGAGACCCAGTACTTC.

J is TRBJ1-4 and V is TRBV28; 8 bases are shared with TRBD1. Germline V gene data show CDR1 as MDHEN and CDR2 as SYDVKM. The length of the CDR3 is 18 residues. Losses at the gene ends were 2 bases for V and 8 bases for J; bases not matched to a gene: 16. The CDR3 coding sequence is TGTGCCAGCAGTTTAGACGAAGGTCTGACAGGGGCAGGAGAAAAACTGTTTTTT. It specifies CASSLDEGLTGAGEKLFF.

The V call is TRBV4-3, the J call TRBJ1-4, with D maybe TRBD1 (5 bases). V lost 3 bases to trimming and J lost 7 bases, with 21 bases between them. In germline, CDR1 is LGHNA, CDR2 YSLEER. This CDR3 has 17 amino acids. CDR3 region: CASSQNVQGVLFEKLFF. CDR3 nucleotides: TGCGCCAGCAGCCAGAACGTCCAGGGCGTACTGTTTGAAAAACTGTTTTTT.

The chain joins TRBV29-1 to TRBJ2-7, with 13 bases fitting TRBD2. After removal of 5 bases from V and 2 bases from J, the junction contained 3 bases not matched to a gene. This CDR3 spans 14 amino acids. Germline V gene lookup returns CDR1 SQVTM and CDR2 ANQGSEA. This CDR3 is CSVFGLAGAYEQYF. The CDR3 coding sequence is TGCAGCGTTTTCGGACTAGCGGGAGCCTACGAGCAGTACTTC.